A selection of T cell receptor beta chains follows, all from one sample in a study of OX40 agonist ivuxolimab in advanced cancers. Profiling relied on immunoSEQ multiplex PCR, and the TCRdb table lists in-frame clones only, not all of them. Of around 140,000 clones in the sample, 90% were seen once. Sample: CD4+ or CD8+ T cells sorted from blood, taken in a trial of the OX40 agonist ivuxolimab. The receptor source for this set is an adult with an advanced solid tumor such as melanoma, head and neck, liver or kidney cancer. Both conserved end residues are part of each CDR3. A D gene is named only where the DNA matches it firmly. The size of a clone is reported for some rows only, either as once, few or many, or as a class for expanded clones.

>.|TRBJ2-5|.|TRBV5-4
TGTGCCAGCACCATTGTAGGGGCGCAAGAGACCCAGTACTTC
CASTIVGAQETQYF
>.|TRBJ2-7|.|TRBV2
TGTGCCAGCAACGCTGGATCCGCGACTTACGAGCAGTACTTC
CASNAGSATYEQYF
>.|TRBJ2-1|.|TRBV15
TGTGCCACCAGCAGAGTATCGCAGGGTTTGGTAGGCTCCTACAATGAGCAGTTCTTC
CATSRVSQGLVGSYNEQFF
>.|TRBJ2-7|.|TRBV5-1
TGCGCCAGCGCCCACGAAGACAACGCTTACGAGCAGTACTTC
CASAHEDNAYEQYF
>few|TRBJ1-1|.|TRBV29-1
TGCAGCGTCGGGCCGTCTGATGAAGCTTTCTTT
CSVGPSDEAFF
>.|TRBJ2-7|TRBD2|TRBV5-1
TGCGCCAGCAGCTCTGGGACTAGCGGGAACTACGAGCAGTACTTC
CASSSGTSGNYEQYF
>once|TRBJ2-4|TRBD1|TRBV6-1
TGTGCCAGCAGTGAAAGCCCAGGGGGCGCATACATTCAGTACTTC
CASSESPGGAYIQYF
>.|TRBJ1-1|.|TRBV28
TGTGCCAGCACCCCGGGGGCCATTCGGTTTAGGGCTTTCTTT
CASTPGAIRFRAFF
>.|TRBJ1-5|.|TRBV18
TGTGCCAGCTCACCCGATCCAATGGGCAATCAGCCCCAGCATTTT
CASSPDPMGNQPQHF
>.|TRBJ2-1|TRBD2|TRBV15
TGTGCCACCAGCAGAGCCCCCGGGACTAGCGGGAGGGCCTTCGTCGATGAGCAGTTCTTC
CATSRAPGTSGRAFVDEQFF
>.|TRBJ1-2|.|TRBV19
TGTGCCAGTAGCTCACAGGGCTATGGCTACACCTTC
CASSSQGYGYTF
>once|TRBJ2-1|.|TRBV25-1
TGTGCCAGCAGTGATTCCCCTTCCTACAATGAGCAGTTCTTC
CASSDSPSYNEQFF
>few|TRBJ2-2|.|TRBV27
TGTGCCAGCAGTTCCATCCGGCCCGGGGAGCTGTTTTTT
CASSSIRPGELFF
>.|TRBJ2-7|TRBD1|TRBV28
TGTGCCAGCAGTCAGACAAGGGACAGTGAGACCTACGAGCAGTACTTC
CASSQTRDSETYEQYF